The source of this T cell receptor (beta chain) is a study of T-cell memory formation after mild COVID-19. Regarding the study as a whole: The main location of contracting CD4+ clones was CM and EM, and that of contracting CD8+ clones was EMRA.

Researchers used 5'RACE with constant-segment primers to make TCR alpha and TCR beta cDNA libraries that carry sample barcodes and UMIs. TCRdb reanalysed the 5' RACE reads using MiXCR and keeps one entry per CDR3 protein. Of 300,000 to 350,000 distinct CDR3 sequences listed, roughly an eighth were seen once; the top ten hold 21%. On this clonotype: As yet, its antigen is unknown.

Trimming pared 0 bases from V and 5 bases from J, leaving 9 bases between. The CDR3 has 14 residues. In germline, CDR1 is SGDLS, CDR2 YYNGEE. Sequencing was performed on PBMCs or a T cell subset sorted from them (not recorded which). This clonotype was obtained from a young man who had mild COVID-19 (a few samples of this study predate the infection). Cell type and time point are not known. The chain is built from TRBV9 and TRBJ1-5, with a weak D call TRBD1 (5 bases). The CDR3 reads CASSVEGSHQPQHF. CDR3 DNA sequence: TGTGCCAGCAGCGTAGAGGGGAGCCATCAGCCCCAGCATTTT.